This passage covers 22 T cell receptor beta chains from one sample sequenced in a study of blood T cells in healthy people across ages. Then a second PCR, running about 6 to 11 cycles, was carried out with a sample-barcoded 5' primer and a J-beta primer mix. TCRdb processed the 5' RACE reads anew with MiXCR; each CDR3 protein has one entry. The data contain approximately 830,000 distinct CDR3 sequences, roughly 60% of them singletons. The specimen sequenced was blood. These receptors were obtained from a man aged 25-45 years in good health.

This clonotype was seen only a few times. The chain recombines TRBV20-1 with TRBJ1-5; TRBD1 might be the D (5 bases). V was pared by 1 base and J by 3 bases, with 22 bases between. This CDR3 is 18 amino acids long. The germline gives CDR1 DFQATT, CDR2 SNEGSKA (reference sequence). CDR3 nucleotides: TGCAGTGCTAGAGCCGCCGGGGCAGGGCAGGCCAACAATCAGCCCCAGCATTTT. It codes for CSARAAGAGQANNQPQHF.

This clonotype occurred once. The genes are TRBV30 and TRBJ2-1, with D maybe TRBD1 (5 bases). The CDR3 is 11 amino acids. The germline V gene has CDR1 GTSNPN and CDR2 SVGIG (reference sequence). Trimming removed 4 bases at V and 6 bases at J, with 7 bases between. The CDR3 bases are TGTGCCTGGAAAGGGGTCAATGAGCAGTTCTTC. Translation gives CAWKGVNEQFF.

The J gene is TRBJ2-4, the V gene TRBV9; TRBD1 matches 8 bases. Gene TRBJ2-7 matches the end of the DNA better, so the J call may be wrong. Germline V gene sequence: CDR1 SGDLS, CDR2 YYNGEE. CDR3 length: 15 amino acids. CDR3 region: CASSVGTGKIYEQYF. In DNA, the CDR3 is TGTGCCAGCAGCGTGGGGACAGGAAAGATTTACGAGCAGTACTTC.

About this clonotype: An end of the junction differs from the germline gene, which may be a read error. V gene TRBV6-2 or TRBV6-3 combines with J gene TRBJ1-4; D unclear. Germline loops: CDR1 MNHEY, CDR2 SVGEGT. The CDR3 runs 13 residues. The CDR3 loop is CGSSLRDLEKLFF. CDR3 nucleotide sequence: TGTGGCAGCAGTCTACGAGACCTCGAAAAACTGTTTTTT.

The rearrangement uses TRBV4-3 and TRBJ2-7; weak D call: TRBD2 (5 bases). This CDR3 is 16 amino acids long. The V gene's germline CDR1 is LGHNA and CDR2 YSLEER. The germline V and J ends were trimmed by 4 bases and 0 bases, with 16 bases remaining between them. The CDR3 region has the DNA TGCGCCAGCAGCCTCTCGGGGTTCTCAAGCTCCTACGAGCAGTACTTC. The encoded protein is CASSLSGFSSSYEQYF.

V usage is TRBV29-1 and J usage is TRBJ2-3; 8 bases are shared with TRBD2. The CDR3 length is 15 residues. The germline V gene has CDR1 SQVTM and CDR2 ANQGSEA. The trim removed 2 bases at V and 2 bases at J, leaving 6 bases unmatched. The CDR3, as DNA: TGCAGCGTTGAAAAGCGGGGGTCCCTCACAGATACGCAGTATTTT. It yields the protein CSVEKRGSLTDTQYF.

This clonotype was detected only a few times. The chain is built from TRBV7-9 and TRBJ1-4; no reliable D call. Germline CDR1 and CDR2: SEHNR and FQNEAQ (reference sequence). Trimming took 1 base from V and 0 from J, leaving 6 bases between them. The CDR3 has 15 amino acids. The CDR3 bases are TGTGCCAGCAGCTTAGAGGGAGCAACTAATGAAAAACTGTTTTTT. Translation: CASSLEGATNEKLFF.

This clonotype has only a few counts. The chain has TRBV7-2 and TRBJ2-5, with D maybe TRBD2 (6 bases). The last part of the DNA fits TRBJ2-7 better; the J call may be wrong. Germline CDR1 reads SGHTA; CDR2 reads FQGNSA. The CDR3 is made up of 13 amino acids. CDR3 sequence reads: CASSHSGAYEQYF. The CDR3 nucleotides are TGTGCCAGCAGCCATAGCGGCGCTTACGAGCAGTACTTC.

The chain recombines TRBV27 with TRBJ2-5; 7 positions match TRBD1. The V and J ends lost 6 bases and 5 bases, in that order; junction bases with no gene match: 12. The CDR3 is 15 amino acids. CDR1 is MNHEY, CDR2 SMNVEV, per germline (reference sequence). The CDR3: CASSLKGGAVETQYF. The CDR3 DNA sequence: TGTGCCAGCAGCTTAAAAGGGGGCGCGGTGGAGACCCAGTACTTC.

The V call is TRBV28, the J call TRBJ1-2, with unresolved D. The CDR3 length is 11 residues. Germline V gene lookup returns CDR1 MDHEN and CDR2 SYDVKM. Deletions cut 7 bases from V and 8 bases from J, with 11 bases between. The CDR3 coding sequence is TGTGCCAGCACCATTCGAGGGGGCTACACCTTC. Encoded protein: CASTIRGGYTF.

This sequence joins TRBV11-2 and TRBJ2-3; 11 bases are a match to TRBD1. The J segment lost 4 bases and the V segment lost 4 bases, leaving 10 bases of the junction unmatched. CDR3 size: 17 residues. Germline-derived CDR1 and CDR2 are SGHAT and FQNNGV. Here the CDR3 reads CASSSRRGQGVSDTQYF. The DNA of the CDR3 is TGTGCCAGCAGCTCAAGGCGGGGACAGGGGGTATCAGATACGCAGTATTTT.

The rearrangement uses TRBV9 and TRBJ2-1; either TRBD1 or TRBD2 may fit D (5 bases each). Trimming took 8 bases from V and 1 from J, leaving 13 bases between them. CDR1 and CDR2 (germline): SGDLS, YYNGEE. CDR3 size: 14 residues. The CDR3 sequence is CASNRDLSYNEQFF. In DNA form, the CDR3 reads TGTGCCAGTAACCGGGACCTATCCTACAATGAGCAGTTCTTC.

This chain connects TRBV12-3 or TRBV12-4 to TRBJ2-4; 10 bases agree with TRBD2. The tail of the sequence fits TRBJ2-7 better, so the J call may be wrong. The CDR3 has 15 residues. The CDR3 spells CASSELAGAFYEQYF. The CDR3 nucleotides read TGTGCCAGCAGTGAGCTAGCGGGGGCCTTCTACGAGCAGTACTTC.

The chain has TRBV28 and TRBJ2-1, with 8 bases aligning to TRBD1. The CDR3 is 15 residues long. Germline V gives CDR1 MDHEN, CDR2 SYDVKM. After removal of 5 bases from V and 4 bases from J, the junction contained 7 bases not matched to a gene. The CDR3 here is CASSPPGQAYNEQFF. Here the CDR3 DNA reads TGTGCCAGCAGTCCACCGGGACAGGCGTACAATGAGCAGTTCTTC.

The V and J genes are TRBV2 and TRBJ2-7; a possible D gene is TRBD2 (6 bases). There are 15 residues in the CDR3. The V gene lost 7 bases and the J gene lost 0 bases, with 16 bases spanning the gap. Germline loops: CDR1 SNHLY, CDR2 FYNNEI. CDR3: CASKNGPAGSYEQYF. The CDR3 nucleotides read TGTGCCAGCAAGAACGGACCAGCGGGCTCCTACGAGCAGTACTTC.

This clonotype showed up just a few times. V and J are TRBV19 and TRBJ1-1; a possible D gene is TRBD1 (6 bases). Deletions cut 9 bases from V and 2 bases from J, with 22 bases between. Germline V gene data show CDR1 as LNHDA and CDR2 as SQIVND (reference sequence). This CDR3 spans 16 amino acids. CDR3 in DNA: TGTGCCAGCAAAATTACCGGGGGCGGTGGTAACACTGAAGCTTTCTTT. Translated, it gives CASKITGGGGNTEAFF.

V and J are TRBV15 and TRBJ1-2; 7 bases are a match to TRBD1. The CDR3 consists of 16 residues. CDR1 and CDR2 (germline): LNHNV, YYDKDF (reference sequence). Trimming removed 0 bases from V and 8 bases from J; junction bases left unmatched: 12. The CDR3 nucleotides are TGTGCCACCAGCAGAGACCCCCCGACAGGGAATGAGGGCTACACCTTC. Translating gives CATSRDPPTGNEGYTF.

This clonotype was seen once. The CDR3 protein is CASSQELAGGFDEQFF. The CDR3 coding sequence is TGCGCCAGCAGCCAAGAACTAGCGGGGGGGTTCGATGAGCAGTTCTTC. The rearrangement links TRBV4-3 to TRBJ2-1; TRBD2 matches 13 bases. The CDR3 sequence is 16 residues long. Germline CDR1 and CDR2: LGHNA and YSLEER. The ends lost 0 bases at V and 8 bases at J; junction bases unmatched: 4.

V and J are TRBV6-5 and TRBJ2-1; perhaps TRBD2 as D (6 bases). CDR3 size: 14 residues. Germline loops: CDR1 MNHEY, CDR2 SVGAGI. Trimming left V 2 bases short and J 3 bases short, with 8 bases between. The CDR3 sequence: CASSYNGGYNEQFF. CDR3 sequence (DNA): TGTGCCAGCAGTTACAACGGGGGCTACAATGAGCAGTTCTTC.

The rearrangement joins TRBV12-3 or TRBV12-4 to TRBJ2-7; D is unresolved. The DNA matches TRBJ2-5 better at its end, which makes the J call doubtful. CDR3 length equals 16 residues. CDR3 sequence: CASSLVSTEESGTQYF. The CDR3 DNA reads TGTGCCAGCAGTTTAGTATCGACCGAAGAGAGTGGGACCCAGTACTTC.

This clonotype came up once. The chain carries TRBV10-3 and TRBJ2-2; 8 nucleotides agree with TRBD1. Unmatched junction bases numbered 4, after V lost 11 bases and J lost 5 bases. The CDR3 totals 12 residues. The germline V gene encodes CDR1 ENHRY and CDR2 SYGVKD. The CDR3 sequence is CAGQGATGELFF. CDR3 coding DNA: TGTGCCGGCCAGGGGGCGACCGGGGAGCTGTTTTTT.

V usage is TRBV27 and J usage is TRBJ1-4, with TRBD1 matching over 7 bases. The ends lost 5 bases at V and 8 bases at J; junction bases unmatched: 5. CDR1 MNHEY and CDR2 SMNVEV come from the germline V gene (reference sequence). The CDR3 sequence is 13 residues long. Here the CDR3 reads CASSVRGGEKLFF. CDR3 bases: TGTGCCAGCAGTGTCAGGGGGGGGGAAAAACTGTTTTTT. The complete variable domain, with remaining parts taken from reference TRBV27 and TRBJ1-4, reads EAQVTQNPRYLITVTGKKLTVTCSQNMNHEYMSWYRQDPGLGLRQIYYSMNVEVTDKGDVPEGYKVSRKEKRNFPLILESPSPNQTSLYFCASSVRGGEKLFFGSGTQLSVL.